This is a list of T cell receptor beta chains from one sample in a study of T cells after yellow fever vaccination. Via MiXCR, TCRdb re-called the 5' RACE reads, giving one row per CDR3 protein. The repertoire has about 300,000 distinct CDR3 sequences, 8.7% of them found once; the top ten carry about 3.7%. Here the sequenced sample was CD4+ T cells sorted from PBMCs, taken 5 days after the yellow fever booster vaccination. Receptors originate from a man aged 18 to 30 who received the YFV17D yellow fever vaccine. Each CDR3 is given with its conserved first and last residue. The order of the fields is V gene, CDR3 length, J gene, CDR3 protein.

V: TRBV5-1; length: 16; J: TRBJ1-6; CDR3: CASSLAGGYYNSPLHF
V: TRBV20-1; length: 17; J: TRBJ1-5; CDR3: CSARFGVWGQGVPPQHF
V: TRBV25-1; length: 14; J: TRBJ1-6; CDR3: CASSADRGNSPLHF
V: TRBV6-2/TRBV6-3; length: 14; J: TRBJ1-3; CDR3: CASKASSPGNTIYF
V: TRBV7-9; length: 16; J: TRBJ2-3; CDR3: CASSPAASRATDTQYF
V: TRBV6-1; length: 15; J: TRBJ2-4; CDR3: CASKQQGTAKNIQYF
V: TRBV2; length: 13; J: TRBJ1-4; CDR3: CASSDGTGEKLFF
V: TRBV5-5; length: 15; J: TRBJ1-6; CDR3: CASSLKVWGDSPLHF
V: TRBV5-1; length: 13; J: TRBJ2-3; CDR3: CASGEGATDTQYF
V: TRBV7-2; length: 14; J: TRBJ2-7; CDR3: CASSFGPVTYEQYF
V: TRBV7-2; length: 15; J: TRBJ2-2; CDR3: CASSRGKARTGELFF
V: TRBV12-5; length: 14; J: TRBJ1-5; CDR3: CASSIDGGRQPQHF
V: TRBV5-1; length: 16; J: TRBJ2-3; CDR3: CASSAGLAGYTDTQYF
V: TRBV30; length: 12; J: TRBJ2-4; CDR3: CAWSPEVGIQYF
V: TRBV11-2; length: 14; J: TRBJ1-1; CDR3: CASSPAGGITEAFF
V: TRBV5-5; length: 18; J: TRBJ2-4; CDR3: CASSPGLARQLAKNIQYF
V: TRBV6-2/TRBV6-3; length: 14; J: TRBJ1-5; CDR3: CASSHLDRNQPQHF
V: TRBV6-6; length: 12; J: TRBJ1-2; CDR3: CASRPDRAGYTF
V: TRBV2; length: 12; J: TRBJ1-1; CDR3: CASRSLATEAFF
V: TRBV4-1; length: 17; J: TRBJ1-2; CDR3: CASSQVDMGVASYGYTF
V: TRBV9; length: 15; J: TRBJ2-3; CDR3: CASSVAGAITDTQYF
V: TRBV9; length: 17; J: TRBJ1-3; CDR3: CASSEGGGRDIGNTIYF
V: TRBV7-2; length: 14; J: TRBJ2-7; CDR3: CASSPGRLSYEQYF
V: TRBV20-1; length: 13; J: TRBJ1-6; CDR3: CSAPTGTFSPLHF
V: TRBV29-1; length: 17; J: TRBJ2-3; CDR3: CSASPGGGVTGADTQYF
V: TRBV12-3/TRBV12-4; length: 13; J: TRBJ1-2; CDR3: CASTREVGYGYTF
V: TRBV2; length: 14; J: TRBJ1-6; CDR3: CASRGSHTDSPLHF
V: TRBV12-3/TRBV12-4; length: 13; J: TRBJ2-5; CDR3: CASIPPGSGTQYF
V: TRBV18; length: 14; J: TRBJ2-7; CDR3: CASSPRSRSYEQYF
V: TRBV12-3/TRBV12-4; length: 14; J: TRBJ1-5; CDR3: CASSTTGFSQPQHF
V: TRBV2; length: 13; J: TRBJ1-2; CDR3: CASTRQGAYGYTF
V: TRBV10-3; length: 15; J: TRBJ2-1; CDR3: CAISETSLLFNEQFF
V: TRBV20-1; length: 16; J: TRBJ2-1; CDR3: CSALDRATYSYNEQFF
V: TRBV7-2; length: 14; J: TRBJ2-5; CDR3: CASSLWAVQETQYF
V: TRBV5-1; length: 13; J: TRBJ2-4; CDR3: CASSLNGENIQYF
V: TRBV2; length: 13; J: TRBJ1-2; CDR3: CASREGPGYGYTF
V: TRBV4-2; length: 16; J: TRBJ2-3; CDR3: CASSLQTGGRTDTQYF
V: TRBV19; length: 14; J: TRBJ1-2; CDR3: CASSQQGLVYGYTF
V: TRBV7-9; length: 14; J: TRBJ2-7; CDR3: CASQTGTDSYEQYF
V: TRBV2; length: 12; J: TRBJ1-1; CDR3: CASSGDRTEAFF
V: TRBV6-6; length: 13; J: TRBJ2-7; CDR3: CASSYLGSYEQYF
V: TRBV6-2/TRBV6-3; length: 16; J: TRBJ2-4; CDR3: CASSYPVASTKNIQYF
V: TRBV5-4; length: 15; J: TRBJ1-2; CDR3: CASSPARGGFYGYTF
V: TRBV6-5; length: 15; J: TRBJ2-7; CDR3: CASGVSAGSSYEQYF
V: TRBV11-3; length: 14; J: TRBJ1-6; CDR3: CASSLSAFNSPLHF